The next 15 T cell receptor beta chains were all read from a single sample in a study of T cells in Graves' hyperthyroidism and ophthalmopathy. RNA transcripts provided the source from which TCR beta CDR3 regions were amplified. First-round RT-PCR targeting the TCR CDR3 was performed with the HTBI primer set. TCRdb re-called the multiplex PCR reads through MiXCR, storing one row per CDR3 protein. In the table there are 550,000 to 800,000 distinct CDR3 sequences, approximately 16% of which are singletons. What was sequenced was blood. These receptors all come from a man aged 18 to 29 with Graves' hyperthyroidism.

This clonotype was seen at least ten times. CDR3 DNA sequence: TGTGCCAGCAGCGAAGCGGGAGTGACAACAGATACGCAGTATTTT. This encodes CASSEAGVTTDTQYF. V gene TRBV28 combines with J gene TRBJ2-3, with TRBD2 identical over 8 bases. The germline gives CDR1 MDHEN, CDR2 SYDVKM. The V and J ends lost 6 bases and 3 bases, in that order; junction bases with no gene match: 8. This CDR3 comprises 15 residues.

In its sample, this clonotype was seen a few times. V and J are TRBV5-5 and TRBJ2-5; no clear D. Germline V CDR1 and CDR2: SGHKS, YYEKEE (reference sequence). This CDR3 spans 13 amino acids. Trimming removed 0 bases at V and 5 bases at J, with 8 bases between. The chain's CDR3 is CASSLGLTETQYF. CDR3 in DNA: TGTGCCAGCAGCTTGGGACTCACGGAGACCCAGTACTTC.

This clonotype was seen a handful of times. The rearrangement links TRBV19 to TRBJ2-1; 10 bases are shared with TRBD1. The CDR3 runs 15 residues. Germline trimming cut 5 bases from V and 12 bases from J; bases unmatched to any gene: 13. The germline CDR1 and CDR2 sequences are LNHDA and SQIVND (reference sequence). The CDR3 sequence: CASSVAGTGALVQFF. The CDR3, as DNA: TGTGCCAGTAGTGTCGCCGGGACAGGGGCGCTTGTGCAGTTCTTC. Full variable domain (outside the CDR3, taken from reference TRBV19 and TRBJ2-1): DGGITQSPKYLFRKEGQNVTLSCEQNLNHDAMYWYRQDPGQGLRLIYYSQIVNDFQKGDIAEGYSVSREKKESFPLTVTSAQKNPTAFYLCASSVAGTGALVQFFGPGTRLTVL.

The V gene is TRBV2, the J gene TRBJ2-3, with D perhaps TRBD1 or TRBD2 (5 bases each). The CDR3 has 16 residues. Per the germline V gene, CDR1 is SNHLY and CDR2 is FYNNEI. Trimming removed 6 bases at V and 6 bases at J, with 22 bases between. CDR3 in DNA: TGTGCCAGCAGCTCCAAACGGGTTGGCAGGGAGGATACGCAGTATTTT. Its translation is CASSSKRVGREDTQYF. Filled out from reference TRBV2 and TRBJ2-3, the complete variable domain reads EPEVTQTPSHQVTQMGQEVILRCVPISNHLYFYWYRQILGQKVEFLVSFYNNEISEKSEIFDDQFSVERPDGSNFTLKIRSTKLEDSAMYFCASSSKRVGREDTQYFGPGTRLTVL.

This clonotype occurred a few times. The genes are TRBV19 and TRBJ2-7; TRBD1 matches at 7 bases. V shed 3 bases, J shed 3 bases, and the junction held 8 bases outside the gene matches. Germline values: CDR1 LNHDA, CDR2 SQIVND (reference sequence). The length of the CDR3 is 15 residues. The CDR3 DNA reads as TGTGCCAGTAGTATCACTGGACAGGCTAGCTACGAGCAGTACTTC. It yields the protein CASSITGQASYEQYF.

The rearrangement joins TRBV20-1 to TRBJ2-1; 14 bases fit TRBD2. The V gene's germline CDR1 is DFQATT and CDR2 SNEGSKA (reference sequence). The CDR3 has 18 amino acids. As DNA, the CDR3 is TGCAGCTCATACATAGGACTAGCGGGAGGTTCCTCCTACAATGAGCAGTTCTTC. This translates into CSSYIGLAGGSSYNEQFF.

The chain has TRBV29-1 and TRBJ1-1, with D hard to call. CDR3 length: 12 amino acids. Germline values: CDR1 SQVTM, CDR2 ANQGSEA. V was cut by 4 bases and J by 2 bases, with 8 bases left in between. In DNA form, the CDR3 reads TGCAGCGTTGCTGGCGGAAACACTGAAGCTTTCTTT. Protein product: CSVAGGNTEAFF. The full variable domain, its missing parts supplied by reference TRBV29-1 and TRBJ1-1, is SAVISQKPSRDICQRGTSLTIQCQVDSQVTMMFWYRQQPGQSLTLIATANQGSEATYESGFVIDKFPISRPNLTFSTLTVSNMSPEDSSIYLCSVAGGNTEAFFGQGTRLTVV.

This clonotype was counted a few times. The V gene is TRBV7-9, the J gene TRBJ2-4; the D is unclear. Trimming removed 8 bases from V and 5 bases from J, with 4 bases in between. This CDR3 contains 10 residues. Germline V gene data show CDR1 as SEHNR and CDR2 as FQNEAQ (reference sequence). The CDR3 protein is CASGENIQYF. DNA for the CDR3: TGTGCCAGCGGGGAAAACATTCAGTACTTC. The full variable domain, rest sourced from reference TRBV7-9 and TRBJ2-4, is DTGVSQNPRHKITKRGQNVTFRCDPISEHNRLYWYRQTLGQGPEFLTYFQNEAQLEKSRLLSDRFSAERPKGSFSTLEIQRTEQGDSAMYLCASGENIQYFGAGTRLSVL.

In the case of this clonotype: A much more abundant neighbour one base away suggests this may be a read error. CDR3 coding DNA: TGTGCCAACCTTCTAGCGGGAGGGAGCTACAATGAGCAGTTCTTC. Encoded protein: CANLLAGGSYNEQFF. The rearrangement joins TRBV28 to TRBJ2-1; 12 positions agree with TRBD2. CDR3 length: 15 residues. Looked up from germline, CDR1 is MDHEN and CDR2 is SYDVKM. The trim removed 10 bases at V and 3 bases at J, leaving 7 bases unmatched.

Details on this clonotype: Lacking the conserved final phenylalanine or tryptophan, this CDR3 likely reflects a read error. This rearrangement joins TRBV6-1 to TRBJ2-6; weak D call: TRBD2 (5 bases). This CDR3 has 17 amino acids. V lost 4 bases and J 4 bases, leaving 17 bases between the germline ends. Germline-derived CDR1 and CDR2 are MNHNS and SASEGT. CDR3 nucleotide sequence: TGTGCCAGCAGTGTTCGGGGAGTCACTCTCGGGGCCAACGTCCTGACTCTC. It specifies CASSVRGVTLGANVLTL.

The rearrangement joins TRBV4-1 to TRBJ2-3, with 7 bases fitting TRBD2. The V segment lost 4 bases and the J segment 3 bases; nucleotides outside the gene matches: 19. This CDR3 region has 19 residues. The germline V gene encodes CDR1 MGHRA and CDR2 YSYEKL. The CDR3 bases are TGCGCCAGCAGCCTGGCAAAGGTCTTGGGGGGAGGGCCGACAGATACGCAGTATTTT. Translating it yields CASSLAKVLGGGPTDTQYF.

V is TRBV24-1 and J is TRBJ2-1; 11 nucleotides match TRBD2. The trim removed 2 bases at V and 9 bases at J, leaving 8 bases unmatched. The CDR3 is 16 amino acids. The V gene's germline CDR1 is KGHDR and CDR2 SFDVKD. This chain's CDR3 is CATSDSIAGGPGEQFF. CDR3 bases: TGTGCCACCAGTGATTCGATAGCGGGAGGGCCAGGTGAGCAGTTCTTC.

The chain couples TRBV28 to TRBJ2-1, with D uncertain. The CDR3 totals 13 residues. The V gene lost 3 bases and the J gene lost 7 bases, with 10 bases spanning the gap. The germline CDR1 and CDR2 sequences are MDHEN and SYDVKM. The CDR3 region has the DNA TGTGCCAGCAGTTTGCACAGTGAAAATGAGCAGTTCTTC. The encoded protein is CASSLHSENEQFF.

This clonotype showed up just a few times. This sequence joins TRBV4-1 and TRBJ1-1, with D possibly matching TRBD1 (6 bases). Germline-derived CDR1 and CDR2 are MGHRA and YSYEKL. V gave up 0 bases and J gave up 5 bases, with 16 bases separating them. The CDR3 contains 16 residues. The CDR3 spells CASSQDPTGPWTEAFF. The CDR3 DNA sequence: TGCGCCAGCAGCCAAGATCCCACAGGGCCGTGGACTGAAGCTTTCTTT.

This clonotype was found many times. The CDR3 DNA follows: TGTGCCAGCAGCTTGGCCGGGCAGGGAACAGATACGCAGTATTTT. Its protein product is CASSLAGQGTDTQYF. The chain couples TRBV7-9 to TRBJ2-3, with D tentatively TRBD1 (5 bases). CDR3 length: 15 residues. Deletions cut 3 bases from V and 3 bases from J, with 13 bases between. The germline CDR1 and CDR2 sequences are SEHNR and FQNEAQ (reference sequence).